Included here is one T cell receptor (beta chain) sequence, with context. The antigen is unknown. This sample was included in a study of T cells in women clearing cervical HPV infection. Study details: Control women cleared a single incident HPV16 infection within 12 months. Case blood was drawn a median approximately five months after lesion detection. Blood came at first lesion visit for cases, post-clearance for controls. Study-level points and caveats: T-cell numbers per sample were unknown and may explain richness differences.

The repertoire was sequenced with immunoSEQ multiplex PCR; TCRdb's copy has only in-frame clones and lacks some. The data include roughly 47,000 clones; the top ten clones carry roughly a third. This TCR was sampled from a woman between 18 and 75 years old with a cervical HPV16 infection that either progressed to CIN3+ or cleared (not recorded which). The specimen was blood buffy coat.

CDR3 sequence reads: CSAPKLTSGGLASYEQYF. CDR3 bases read: TGCAGTGCACCCAAACTCACTAGCGGGGGGCTCGCCTCCTACGAG. The chain carries TRBV20-1 and TRBJ2-7, with TRBD2 matching 12 bases. The read falls 3 residues short of the CDR3 end, and the missing part is taken from the germline J gene. J gave up 0 bases and V 6 bases, and 15 bases lay outside the gene matches. Germline V gene data show CDR1 as DFQATT and CDR2 as SNEGSKA (reference sequence). The CDR3 runs 18 residues.